This is a list of T cell receptor beta chains from one sample in a study of T cell repertoires in aging, cancer and after chemotherapy. TCRdb redid the calling of the multiplex PCR reads with MiXCR, one entry per CDR3 protein. The sample carries 2,500 to 3,000 distinct CDR3 sequences, roughly 60% recorded once. Material: blood. All receptors derive from a human donor with a blood cancer. CDR3s include the opening cysteine and the closing phenylalanine or tryptophan. A D gene is named only where the DNA matches it firmly. Some rows mark clone size as missing; the rest say once, few, many or name a class of expanded clone.

clone_size: .; j_call: TRBJ1-2; v_call: TRBV6-6; d_call: .; cdr3_nt: TGTGCCAGCAGTTACATCGTTCTTAACTATGGCTACACCTTC; cdr3_aa: CASSYIVLNYGYTF
clone_size: .; j_call: TRBJ2-7; v_call: TRBV6-5; d_call: TRBD2; cdr3_nt: TGTGCCAGCAGTTACGGGGGGGAATACGAGCAGTACTTC; cdr3_aa: CASSYGGEYEQYF
clone_size: few; j_call: TRBJ2-1; v_call: TRBV12-3/TRBV12-4; d_call: .; cdr3_nt: TGTGCCAGCAGTTTACTAGGGAGAAGCTACAATGAGCAGTTCTTC; cdr3_aa: CASSLLGRSYNEQFF
clone_size: .; j_call: TRBJ2-5; v_call: TRBV6-5; d_call: .; cdr3_nt: TGTGCCAGCAGCTTATCAGGGTCCCTACAAGAGACCCAGTACTTC; cdr3_aa: CASSLSGSLQETQYF
clone_size: few; j_call: TRBJ1-2; v_call: TRBV6-5; d_call: .; cdr3_nt: TGTGCCAGCAGTGCGATCGCGATTAAGGACTATGGCTACACCTTC; cdr3_aa: CASSAIAIKDYGYTF
clone_size: once; j_call: TRBJ1-6; v_call: TRBV5-4; d_call: .; cdr3_nt: TGTGCCAGCAGCTGGGAGGACGGTGCTCGTAATTCACCCCTCCACTTT; cdr3_aa: CASSWEDGARNSPLHF
clone_size: .; j_call: TRBJ1-2; v_call: TRBV6-5; d_call: TRBD1; cdr3_nt: TGTGCCAGCAGGCCCAACAGGGGTGGGGACTATGGCTACACCTTC; cdr3_aa: CASRPNRGGDYGYTF
clone_size: .; j_call: TRBJ2-7; v_call: TRBV6-5; d_call: .; cdr3_nt: TGTGCCAGCAGCCTACCCCATGAGACCATGCAGTACTTC; cdr3_aa: CASSLPHETMQYF
clone_size: .; j_call: TRBJ1-5; v_call: TRBV29-1; d_call: .; cdr3_nt: TGCAGCGTTGGGGCACGGGATCAGCCCCAGCATTTT; cdr3_aa: CSVGARDQPQHF
clone_size: .; j_call: TRBJ1-5; v_call: TRBV5-5; d_call: .; cdr3_nt: TGTGCCAGCAGCTCCATGACAGACTCCAATCAGCCCCAGCATTTT; cdr3_aa: CASSSMTDSNQPQHF
clone_size: .; j_call: TRBJ2-7; v_call: TRBV7-6; d_call: .; cdr3_nt: TGTGCCAGCAGCCCGGGACACAGTTCCTACGAGCAGTACTTC; cdr3_aa: CASSPGHSSYEQYF
clone_size: few; j_call: TRBJ2-7; v_call: TRBV12-3/TRBV12-4; d_call: TRBD1; cdr3_nt: TGTGCCAGCAGTCCGTATACGGGACAGGCGCCGGAGCAGTACTTC; cdr3_aa: CASSPYTGQAPEQYF
clone_size: few; j_call: TRBJ2-7; v_call: TRBV6-5; d_call: .; cdr3_nt: TGTGCCAGCAGTTACTCGGAAGGCCCTTACGAGCAGTACTTC; cdr3_aa: CASSYSEGPYEQYF
clone_size: .; j_call: TRBJ2-5; v_call: TRBV6-5; d_call: .; cdr3_nt: TGTGCCAGCAGCAAAGCTCAAGGAGGGAAAGAGACCAAGTACTTC; cdr3_aa: CASSKAQGGKETKYF
clone_size: .; j_call: TRBJ1-5; v_call: TRBV12-3/TRBV12-4; d_call: .; cdr3_nt: TGTGCCAGCAGTTTGGTTGGCGGACAGTTTTATAGCAATCAGCCCCAGCATTTT; cdr3_aa: CASSLVGGQFYSNQPQHF
clone_size: .; j_call: TRBJ1-2; v_call: TRBV12-3/TRBV12-4; d_call: .; cdr3_nt: TGTGCCAGCAGTTTTTTCGGGCTTGGCTACACCTTC; cdr3_aa: CASSFFGLGYTF
clone_size: .; j_call: TRBJ1-2; v_call: TRBV30; d_call: .; cdr3_nt: TGTGCCTGGAGTTCCCAAGTCCTCCTGGGCTATGGCTACACCTTC; cdr3_aa: CAWSSQVLLGYGYTF
clone_size: .; j_call: TRBJ1-6; v_call: TRBV20-1; d_call: TRBD1; cdr3_nt: TGCAGTGCTCCTGGACAGGGGGGGTATTCACCCCTCCACTTT; cdr3_aa: CSAPGQGGYSPLHF
clone_size: .; j_call: TRBJ2-1; v_call: TRBV12-3/TRBV12-4; d_call: TRBD2; cdr3_nt: TGTGCCAGCAGTTCCGGCCCTAGCGGGAGGGCCCTAAGGAATGAGCAGTTCTTC; cdr3_aa: CASSSGPSGRALRNEQFF
clone_size: .; j_call: TRBJ2-5; v_call: TRBV5-6; d_call: .; cdr3_nt: TGTGCCAGCAGCTTGGGTGCAGGGTGGGGAGAGACCCAGTACTTC; cdr3_aa: CASSLGAGWGETQYF